The 20 T cell receptor beta chains in this list originate from one sample, sequenced in a study of cytomegalovirus exposure and HLA in healthy donors. Primers included in the PCR were 60 Vbeta and 13 Jbeta primers. Clones were sequenced by immunoSEQ multiplex PCR, and TCRdb holds only the in-frame ones, with some missing. The repertoire holds some 60,000 clones, with 65% to 80% as singletons. Source material: PBMCs. These receptors were collected from a woman aged 25 to 39 in good health and CMV-seronegative.

The rearrangement uses TRBV7-2 and TRBJ2-1, with a weak D call TRBD2 (5 bases). The germline CDR1 and CDR2 sequences are SGHTA and FQGNSA. V shed 5 bases and J shed 0 bases, with 14 bases lying between them. There are 16 residues in the CDR3. CDR3 amino acids: CASSPRGSSSYNEQFF. The CDR3 coding sequence is TGTGCCAGCAGCCCCCGCGGGTCTTCCTCCTACAATGAGCAGTTCTTC.

The chain is built from TRBV6-5 and TRBJ1-1; D might be TRBD1 (5 bases). Germline V gene lookup returns CDR1 MNHEY and CDR2 SVGAGI. Between the trimmed V and J ends, which lost 5 bases and 3 bases, there was a span of 16 bases. The CDR3 is made up of 15 amino acids. The CDR3 region is CASSKRGMGDTEAFF. The CDR3 DNA reads as TGTGCCAGCAGTAAACGGGGGATGGGGGACACTGAAGCTTTCTTT.

V usage is TRBV2 and J usage is TRBJ2-3; D not resolved. CDR1 and CDR2 from the germline V gene are SNHLY and FYNNEI. The CDR3 consists of 14 residues. Trimming removed 5 bases from V and 0 bases from J, with 9 bases in between. The CDR3 DNA reads TGTGCCAGCAGTCTGACCGGGAGCACAGATACGCAGTATTTT. The encoded protein is CASSLTGSTDTQYF.

This sequence joins TRBV9 and TRBJ1-4, with D perhaps matching TRBD1 (6 bases). In germline, CDR1 is SGDLS, CDR2 YYNGEE. Trimming took off 3 bases at V and 2 bases at J, with 8 bases between the two ends. This CDR3 has 14 residues. The DNA of the CDR3 is TGTGCCAGCAGCGAGGACAGTACTAATGAAAAACTGTTTTTT. It specifies CASSEDSTNEKLFF.

This rearrangement joins TRBV6-5 to TRBJ2-1; maybe TRBD2 (6 bases). This CDR3 has 14 amino acids. Germline values: CDR1 MNHEY, CDR2 SVGAGI. Trimming took 2 bases from V and 6 from J, leaving 11 bases between them. The CDR3 region has the DNA TGTGCCAGCAGTTACCGGACTACCCTCAATGAGCAGTTCTTC. It yields the protein CASSYRTTLNEQFF.

A few counts support this clone. The chain joins TRBV19 to TRBJ1-1; possible D gene TRBD1, 5 bases. The CDR3 spans 13 residues. Germline lookup yields CDR1 LNHDA and CDR2 SQIVND (reference sequence). V shed 6 bases and J shed 5 bases, with 13 bases lying between them. This chain's CDR3 is CASRSQGGTEAFF. In nucleotides, the CDR3 is TGTGCCAGTAGATCCCAGGGCGGAACTGAAGCTTTCTTT.

The rearrangement uses TRBV19 and TRBJ1-4; 12 bases agree with TRBD1. V was pared by 7 bases and J by 7 bases, with 10 bases of the junction left unmatched. The CDR3 covers 16 residues. Germline lookup yields CDR1 LNHDA and CDR2 SQIVND (reference sequence). The CDR3: CASNSYGTGGSEKLFF. The CDR3 nucleotides are TGTGCCAGTAACTCCTACGGGACAGGGGGCAGTGAAAAACTGTTTTTT.

The chain links TRBV21-1 to TRBJ2-6; the D segment call TRBD1 is taken from the table without a DNA check. TRBV21-1 is reported as a pseudogene. The CDR3 spans 18 residues. The CDR3 here is CASSKGDSPSSGANVLTF. CDR3 bases: TGTGCCAGCAGCAAAGGGGACAGCCCGAGCTCTGGGGCCAACGTCCTGACTTTC.

The chain carries TRBV11-2 and TRBJ2-3, with TRBD1 identical over 8 bases. Losses at the gene ends were 7 bases for V and 6 bases for J; bases not matched to a gene: 12. The CDR3 runs 15 residues. In germline, CDR1 is SGHAT, CDR2 FQNNGV. The CDR3, as DNA: TGTGCCAGCACCTCCGGGACAGGATTAGAGGATACGCAGTATTTT. This gives the protein CASTSGTGLEDTQYF.

This chain uses TRBV11-2 with TRBJ2-3, with 9 bases that match TRBD2. Germline assignment: CDR1 SGHAT and CDR2 FQNNGV. The CDR3 covers 16 residues. J was trimmed by 2 bases and V by 7 bases; bases with no gene match: 10. The CDR3 DNA reads as TGTGCCAGCAAAGCCCAGACTAGCGGATACACAGATACGCAGTATTTT. Translation gives CASKAQTSGYTDTQYF.

This sequence joins TRBV5-1 and TRBJ2-7; tentative D call: TRBD1 (6 bases). The CDR3 contains 17 residues. V was clipped by 4 bases and J by 7 bases, with 27 bases between them. The germline CDR1 and CDR2 sequences are SGHRS and YFSETQ. In nucleotides, the CDR3 is TGCGCCAGCAGCCCCCCTAGATCGCGGACAGTAGCCTGGGAGCAGTACTTC. Translation gives CASSPPRSRTVAWEQYF.

The chain employs TRBV10-1 and TRBJ2-3; 8 bases align to TRBD1. Trimming removed 6 bases from V and 4 bases from J; junction bases left unmatched: 6. CDR1 is WNHNN, CDR2 SYGVQD, per germline (reference sequence). The CDR3 totals 14 residues. In DNA form, the CDR3 reads TGCGCCAGCAGGCCGGACAGGGTCGCAGATACGCAGTATTTT. This translates into CASRPDRVADTQYF.

This sequence joins TRBV12-5 and TRBJ1-2; 9 bases map to TRBD1. The CDR3 is 14 amino acids. The germline V gene has CDR1 LGHNT and CDR2 FRNRAP. The trim removed 4 bases at V and 6 bases at J, leaving 6 bases unmatched. Here the CDR3 DNA reads TGTGCTAGTGGTTGGGGACAGGGACTCGATGGCTACACCTTC. Protein: CASGWGQGLDGYTF.

The V gene is TRBV5-1, the J gene TRBJ2-5; no definite D call. V lost 3 bases and J 1 base, leaving 10 bases between the germline ends. Germline loops: CDR1 SGHRS, CDR2 YFSETQ. The CDR3 consists of 14 residues. CDR3 region: CASSSTTLQETQYF. Written as DNA, the CDR3 is TGCGCCAGCAGCTCTACCACCCTCCAAGAGACCCAGTACTTC.

The V call is TRBV6-4, the J call TRBJ1-5; TRBD1 matches 8 bases. This CDR3 contains 16 residues. Germline V gives CDR1 MRHNA, CDR2 SNTAGT. With 3 bases clipped from V and 3 bases from J, the junction kept 7 bases outside the gene matches. The CDR3 sequence is CASSDSGTGNNQPQHF. The CDR3 nucleotides read TGTGCCAGCAGTGATTCCGGGACAGGTAACAATCAGCCCCAGCATTTT.

V gene TRBV5-1 combines with J gene TRBJ1-4; D is undetermined. The CDR3 has 17 amino acids. Germline V CDR1 and CDR2: SGHRS, YFSETQ. V lost 1 base and J lost 2, with 15 bases in between. Here the CDR3 DNA reads TGCGCCAGCAGCTTGTTTGGAGGGTACTCGACTAATGAAAAACTGTTTTTT. It encodes CASSLFGGYSTNEKLFF.

This clone was seen only once. This sequence joins TRBV5-5 and TRBJ2-7; TRBD2 is a possible D gene (5 bases). The CDR3 covers 14 residues. The germline CDR1 and CDR2 sequences are SGHKS and YYEKEE (reference sequence). V gave up 3 bases and J gave up 3 bases, with 13 bases separating them. The CDR3 DNA reads TGTGCCAGCAGCTCGTGGGTCGGGAACTACGAGCAGTACTTC. Translating it yields CASSSWVGNYEQYF.

The chain joins TRBV7-2 to TRBJ1-2; 10 nucleotides agree with TRBD1. Germline loops: CDR1 SGHTA, CDR2 FQGNSA. Trimming cost V 2 bases and J 6 bases; bases outside gene matches: 9. The CDR3 covers 16 residues. CDR3 loop: CASSLRGGTGDDGYTF. As DNA, the CDR3 is TGTGCCAGCAGCTTACGGGGGGGGACAGGGGACGATGGCTACACCTTC.

The chain joins TRBV28 to TRBJ1-3; D is possibly TRBD1 (5 bases). The CDR3 consists of 15 residues. Germline CDR1 is MDHEN and CDR2 is SYDVKM. Trimming cost V 4 bases and J 1 base, with 11 bases left between them. CDR3 coding DNA: TGTGCCAGCAGTTCCCGACAGCCGTCTGGAAACACCATATATTTT. Protein sequence: CASSSRQPSGNTIYF.

The chain is built from TRBV30 and TRBJ1-1; 7 bases line up with TRBD1. V gave up 1 base and J gave up 3 bases; unmatched junction bases: 8. CDR1 and CDR2 from the germline V gene are GTSNPN and SVGIG (reference sequence). The CDR3 extends over 15 amino acids. The CDR3 loop is CAWSEETGWYTEAFF. In DNA, the CDR3 is TGTGCCTGGAGTGAAGAGACAGGGTGGTACACTGAAGCTTTCTTT.